Below are 29 T cell receptor beta chains sequenced from a single sample in a study of cytomegalovirus exposure and HLA in healthy donors. PCR used 60 Vbeta primers and 13 Jbeta primers. TCRdb's copy holds only in-frame clones and misses some; the assay was immunoSEQ multiplex PCR. Counted here are under 200,000 clones, 65% to 85% occurring once; the ten biggest clones make up 3.8%. The source material was PBMCs. The receptor source for this set is a man in his fifties or sixties in good health and CMV-seronegative.

This clone has just a few counts. The V call is TRBV15, the J call TRBJ2-2; 7 positions match TRBD1. Germline trimming cut 6 bases from V and 5 bases from J; bases unmatched to any gene: 6. This CDR3 has 14 amino acids. Germline loops: CDR1 LNHNV, CDR2 YYDKDF (reference sequence). This CDR3 is CATSLADRTGELFF. The DNA of the CDR3 is TGTGCCACCAGTCTCGCGGACAGGACCGGGGAGCTGTTTTTT.

V usage is TRBV5-1 and J usage is TRBJ2-2; the D gene is possibly TRBD1 (6 bases). CDR1 SGHRS and CDR2 YFSETQ come from the germline V gene. V gave up 0 bases and J gave up 1 base, with 10 bases separating them. This CDR3 has 16 residues. The CDR3 nucleotides read TGCGCCAGCAGCTTGGGAGACAGGTGGAACACCGGGGAGCTGTTTTTT. Protein product: CASSLGDRWNTGELFF.

The chain links TRBV6-1 to TRBJ1-1; 9 nucleotides align to TRBD1. Germline V gene sequence: CDR1 MNHNS, CDR2 SASEGT. V lost 3 bases and J lost 4; bases outside the gene matches: 9. The CDR3 has 16 amino acids. The chain's CDR3 is CASSENRGRLGTEAFF. The CDR3 nucleotides are TGTGCCAGCAGTGAGAACAGGGGGCGACTCGGCACTGAAGCTTTCTTT.

The V call is TRBV29-1, the J call TRBJ1-4, with D possibly being TRBD1 (5 bases). This CDR3 has 12 residues. CDR1 is SQVTM, CDR2 ANQGSEA, per germline. V dropped 5 bases and J dropped 4 bases, with 8 bases sitting between them. CDR3 region: CSVRGRNEKLFF. CDR3 bases: TGCAGCGTTAGGGGCCGTAATGAAAAACTGTTTTTT.

The J gene is TRBJ2-7, the V gene TRBV4-1, with D possibly matching TRBD1 (6 bases). CDR3 length: 13 residues. V was trimmed by 6 bases and J by 7 bases, leaving 16 bases between them. Germline CDR1 and CDR2: MGHRA and YSYEKL. The CDR3 loop is CASSIQHRDEQYF. CDR3 in DNA: TGCGCCAGCAGTATCCAGCACAGGGATGAGCAGTACTTC.

The chain employs TRBV7-2 and TRBJ2-6, with 8 positions matching TRBD2. In germline, CDR1 is SGHTA, CDR2 FQGNSA. This CDR3 contains 19 residues. J was trimmed by 0 bases and V by 5 bases; bases with no gene match: 12. The CDR3 is CASSPRGGRTVSGANVLTF. As DNA, the CDR3 is TGTGCCAGCAGCCCCCGGGGGGGCAGGACAGTCTCTGGGGCCAACGTCCTGACTTTC.

J is TRBJ2-1 and V is TRBV6-5; D unclear. From germline, CDR1 is MNHEY and CDR2 SVGAGI. The CDR3 is 15 amino acids. V was pared by 6 bases and J by 0 bases, with 12 bases between. The CDR3 loop reads CASRLRESSYNEQFF. The CDR3 DNA is TGTGCCAGCAGGTTGCGAGAGAGCTCCTACAATGAGCAGTTCTTC.

V is TRBV5-6 and J is TRBJ1-5, with 10 nucleotides matching TRBD1. Germline lookup yields CDR1 SGHDT and CDR2 YYEEEE. The V gene end was trimmed by 2 bases and the J gene end by 7 bases; junction bases not matched to a gene: 9. The CDR3 totals 16 residues. CDR3 residues: CASSFRGTGVKQPQHF. The CDR3 DNA follows: TGTGCCAGCAGCTTTCGCGGGACAGGGGTAAAGCAGCCCCAGCATTTT.

Details on this clone: The sample carries other DNA sequences with the same CDR3. V gene TRBV29-1 combines with J gene TRBJ2-3; a weak D match, TRBD2 (5 bases). Germline lookup yields CDR1 SQVTM and CDR2 ANQGSEA. V was pared by 6 bases and J by 6 bases, with 13 bases between. The CDR3 runs to 12 residues. CDR3 coding DNA: TGCAGCGTCGACCCCGGGGAGGATACGCAGTATTTT. This translates into CSVDPGEDTQYF.

There are a few counts of this clone. The chain recombines TRBV25-1 with TRBJ1-2; the D gene is possibly TRBD1 (5 bases). The CDR3 loop spans 11 amino acids. The germline gives CDR1 MGHDK, CDR2 SYGVNS. The ends were cut back, 3 bases at V and 7 bases at J, with 6 bases in the middle. CDR3 bases: TGTGCCAGCAGTGAGGGGCTTGGCTACACCTTC. Protein product: CASSEGLGYTF.

The gene calls are TRBV11-2 and TRBJ1-5, with D possibly matching TRBD1 (6 bases). The CDR3 spans 18 residues. Trimming stripped 0 bases from V and 0 bases from J, with 15 bases between. Germline loops: CDR1 SGHAT, CDR2 FQNNGV. The DNA for the CDR3 is TGTGCCAGCAGCTTAGATTCCAGGGGCGGTAATAGCAATCAGCCCCAGCATTTT. It translates to CASSLDSRGGNSNQPQHF.

This clone was counted a few times. The chain is built from TRBV15 and TRBJ2-7; D remains unclear. V gave up 0 bases and J gave up 3 bases, with 9 bases separating them. Germline assignment: CDR1 LNHNV and CDR2 YYDKDF (reference sequence). The CDR3 runs 14 residues. The DNA for the CDR3 is TGTGCCACCAGCAGAGATATACAATTCTACGAGCAGTACTTC. Translation: CATSRDIQFYEQYF.

This clone was counted a single time. The J gene is TRBJ2-2, the V gene TRBV4-1; 7 bases align to TRBD1. Germline assignment: CDR1 MGHRA and CDR2 YSYEKL. After removal of 4 bases from V and 0 bases from J, the junction contained 2 bases not matched to a gene. CDR3 size: 15 residues. The CDR3 here is CASSRDRANTGELFF. Written as DNA, the CDR3 is TGCGCCAGCAGCCGCGACAGGGCGAACACCGGGGAGCTGTTTTTT.

The chain couples TRBV5-1 to TRBJ1-1, with unresolved D. This CDR3 contains 15 residues. Per the germline V gene, CDR1 is SGHRS and CDR2 is YFSETQ. V lost 0 bases to trimming and J lost 2 bases, with 11 bases between them. CDR3 coding DNA: TGCGCCAGCAGCTTGGCGTACGGACTAAACACTGAAGCTTTCTTT. Translation: CASSLAYGLNTEAFF.

The CDR3 here is CASSYGRVQETQYF. CDR3 bases: TGTGCCAGCAGTTATGGGAGGGTCCAAGAGACCCAGTACTTC. The chain employs TRBV6-6 and TRBJ2-5; TRBD2 matches 7 bases. This CDR3 contains 14 residues. V lost 3 bases, J lost 1 base, and 2 bases stayed unmatched. Germline loops: CDR1 MNHNY, CDR2 SVGAGI (reference sequence).

The chain couples TRBV7-9 to TRBJ1-5; D may be TRBD1 (5 bases). Per the germline V gene, CDR1 is SEHNR and CDR2 is FQNEAQ (reference sequence). The CDR3 covers 13 residues. The V and J ends lost 3 bases and 3 bases respectively, with 6 bases between them. CDR3 loop: CASSLGLNQPQHF. In nucleotides, the CDR3 is TGTGCCAGCAGCTTGGGACTCAATCAGCCCCAGCATTTT.

The rearrangement links TRBV4-1 to TRBJ1-2; D uncertain. This CDR3 has 16 amino acids. The germline V gene has CDR1 MGHRA and CDR2 YSYEKL. The V and J ends lost 4 bases and 3 bases respectively, with 18 bases between them. In DNA, the CDR3 is TGCGCCAGCAGCCCGTTTTACTCTACGCTGCACTATGGCTACACCTTC. It translates to CASSPFYSTLHYGYTF.

The chain joins TRBV6-5 to TRBJ2-3; D gene unclear. Germline CDR1 reads MNHEY; CDR2 reads SVGAGI. The CDR3 extends over 14 amino acids. The V gene lost 4 bases and the J gene lost 4 bases, with 12 bases spanning the gap. The CDR3 loop is CASSFRVSADTQYF. CDR3 sequence (DNA): TGTGCCAGCAGTTTCCGGGTCTCAGCAGATACGCAGTATTTT.

Here the CDR3 reads CASSFGGFYEQYF. The CDR3 region has the DNA TGTGCCAGCAGCTTCGGGGGATTCTACGAGCAGTACTTC. The chain couples TRBV11-2 to TRBJ2-7; D perhaps matches TRBD2 (6 bases). The CDR3 has 13 residues. The germline V gene has CDR1 SGHAT and CDR2 FQNNGV. The V end lost 3 bases, the J end lost 3 bases, and 9 bases lay between the germline ends.

The chain uses TRBV19 and TRBJ1-5; D possibly corresponds to TRBD1 (5 bases). The CDR3 is made up of 17 amino acids. The V end lost 0 bases, the J end lost 3 bases, and 15 bases lay between the germline ends. Looked up from germline, CDR1 is LNHDA and CDR2 is SQIVND (reference sequence). CDR3 DNA: TGTGCCAGTAGTATAGATTCTCAGGGCCGGTACAATCAGCCCCAGCATTTT. Encoded protein: CASSIDSQGRYNQPQHF.

The sample holds a few counts of this clone. The chain employs TRBV27 and TRBJ1-2; D is uncertain. CDR1 MNHEY and CDR2 SMNVEV come from the germline V gene (reference sequence). V lost 4 bases, J lost 0 bases, and 9 bases lay in between. There are 14 residues in the CDR3. Written as DNA, the CDR3 is TGTGCCAGCAGTTCTTCCCTAGCTAACTATGGCTACACCTTC. Translation: CASSSSLANYGYTF.

The J gene is TRBJ2-1, the V gene TRBV14; 9 nucleotides match TRBD2. Trimming removed 4 bases from V and 9 bases from J; junction bases left unmatched: 13. The CDR3 contains 16 residues. Germline V lookup: CDR1 SGHDN, CDR2 FVKESK. CDR3 sequence (DNA): TGTGCCAGCAGCCCGAGTCTCCGCGGGGGGGCCGCTGAGCAGTTCTTC. Protein product: CASSPSLRGGAAEQFF.

The rearrangement links TRBV11-2 to TRBJ2-2, with 9 bases lining up with TRBD1. The germline CDR1 and CDR2 sequences are SGHAT and FQNNGV. The ends lost 3 bases at V and 4 bases at J; junction bases unmatched: 9. This CDR3 has 17 residues. CDR3 protein: CASSFKKGQGITGELFF. CDR3 DNA sequence: TGTGCCAGCAGCTTCAAAAAGGGACAGGGAATCACCGGGGAGCTGTTTTTT.

This clone was detected only a few times. The V gene is TRBV7-6, the J gene TRBJ2-7; maybe TRBD1 (6 bases). There are 14 residues in the CDR3. V was clipped by 5 bases and J by 1 base, with 12 bases between them. Germline V gives CDR1 SGHVS, CDR2 FNYEAQ. CDR3 nucleotide sequence: TGTGCCAGCAGCCCCCGACAGGAGTCCTACGAGCAGTACTTC. It translates to CASSPRQESYEQYF.

V usage is TRBV5-1 and J usage is TRBJ1-4, with 7 bases matching TRBD1. The CDR3 extends over 16 amino acids. Trimming removed 4 bases from V and 3 bases from J; junction bases left unmatched: 9. Germline-derived CDR1 and CDR2 are SGHRS and YFSETQ. The CDR3 sequence is CASSRQGVMPNEKLFF. The CDR3 nucleotides read TGCGCCAGCAGCCGACAGGGAGTCATGCCTAATGAAAAACTGTTTTTT.

The V and J genes are TRBV18 and TRBJ1-3; D unclear. Germline V lookup: CDR1 KGHSH, CDR2 LQKENI. Trimming removed 6 bases at V and 4 bases at J, with 13 bases between. CDR3 size: 14 residues. The chain's CDR3 is CASSLTGEGNTIYF. For the CDR3, the DNA is TGTGCCAGCTCCCTAACCGGGGAAGGAAACACCATATATTTT.

J is TRBJ2-2 and V is TRBV7-9; 10 bases are shared with TRBD1. V lost 3 bases to trimming and J lost 6 bases; unmatched junction nucleotides: 7. The germline V gene encodes CDR1 SEHNR and CDR2 FQNEAQ (reference sequence). The CDR3 spans 16 residues. The CDR3 here is CASSFPGTGVPGELFF. CDR3 coding DNA: TGTGCCAGCAGCTTCCCCGGGACAGGGGTTCCCGGGGAGCTGTTTTTT.

The genes are TRBV12-5 and TRBJ2-3, with TRBD1 matching 9 bases. The CDR3 contains 15 residues. CDR1 and CDR2 from the germline V gene are LGHNT and FRNRAP. V trimming: 1 base; J trimming: 4 bases; junction bases outside the gene matches: 3. CDR3 amino acids: CASGLGTGAPDTQYF. CDR3 bases: TGTGCTAGTGGTTTGGGGACAGGGGCCCCAGATACGCAGTATTTT.

This rearrangement joins TRBV4-1 to TRBJ1-5; TRBD1 matches at 10 bases. The CDR3 consists of 15 residues. Looked up from germline, CDR1 is MGHRA and CDR2 is YSYEKL. J gave up 2 bases and V 5 bases, and 3 bases lay outside the gene matches. The CDR3 loop reads CASSKGQGGNQPQHF. In DNA, the CDR3 is TGCGCCAGCAGCAAAGGACAGGGGGGCAATCAGCCCCAGCATTTT.